This T cell receptor (beta chain) was observed in a study of T cells in Graves' hyperthyroidism and ophthalmopathy. Amplification of TCR beta CDR3 regions was performed using RNA transcripts as template. RT-PCR in the first round (using the HTBI primer set) targeted the TCR CDR3. Each CDR3 protein is one row after TCRdb ran MiXCR on the multiplex PCR reads. The table shows 300,000 to 400,000 distinct CDR3 sequences, with around 23% occurring only once. Investigators excluded patients with uncontrolled infection, other autoimmune disease, pregnancy or lactation. Overall study results and limits: Blood samples included most of the expanded thyroid clonotypes exceeding 0.001.

Germline-derived CDR1 and CDR2 are MDHEN and SYDVKM. V lost 6 bases, J lost 1 base, and 19 bases lay in between. The CDR3 consists of 16 residues. For this clonotype: Its cognate antigen is unknown.

What was sequenced was blood. The clonotype was recovered from a woman aged 45-65 years with Graves' hyperthyroidism. The J gene is TRBJ2-7, the V gene TRBV28, with D possibly being TRBD1 (6 bases). CDR3 nucleotide sequence: TGTGCCAGCAGGACAGATGGGGGCAGGGAGTCCTACGAGCAGTACTTC. It specifies CASRTDGGRESYEQYF.